These T cell receptor beta chains were read from a single sample in a study of identifying expanded T cells in peripheral blood. This table comes from immunoSEQ multiplex PCR, and its TCRdb copy is limited to in-frame clones, with some not included. The top ten hold 4.5% of the sample, which has over 85,000 clones, approximately 85% seen once. Specimen: blood. These TCRs come from a person aged 18 to 69 in good health. The CDR3 runs from the conserved cysteine through the conserved F or W. The D gene is left open where the match is weak. Clone size, where shown, is once, few, many, or a class for clones that have expanded.

V gene	clone size	D gene	J gene	CDR3 protein	CDR3 DNA
TRBV4-2	once	TRBD2	TRBJ2-2	CASSHGLAGARNTGELFF	TGTGCCAGCAGCCATGGACTAGCGGGGGCCCGGAACACCGGGGAGCTGTTTTTT
TRBV6-1	NA	NA	TRBJ2-5	CASSESGWGEQETQYF	TGTGCCAGCAGTGAAAGTGGGTGGGGGGAGCAAGAGACCCAGTACTTC
TRBV7-2	NA	NA	TRBJ1-1	CASSLGVSYSSAFF	TGTGCCAGCAGCTTAGGTGTGTCCTATAGTTCAGCTTTCTTT
TRBV6-6	NA	TRBD1	TRBJ1-6	CASSSLGQGISPLHF	TGTGCCAGCAGTTCATTAGGACAGGGGATATCACCCCTCCACTTT
TRBV18	NA	TRBD1	TRBJ2-1	CASSPFHRGTPSYNEQFF	TGTGCCAGCTCACCATTCCACAGGGGGACCCCTTCCTACAATGAGCAGTTCTTC
TRBV6-4	NA	TRBD2	TRBJ2-1	CASSAGTSGYNEQFF	TGTGCCAGCAGTGCAGGGACTAGCGGGTACAATGAGCAGTTCTTC
TRBV7-8	NA	NA	TRBJ1-2	CASSLEPGLYGYTF	TGTGCCAGCAGCTTAGAGCCGGGACTCTATGGCTACACCTTC
TRBV6-6	NA	NA	TRBJ1-6	CASSYYDRNSPLHF	TGTGCCAGCAGTTACTACGACAGAAATTCACCCCTCCACTTT
TRBV5-1	NA	NA	TRBJ2-7	CASSLGAAGIGSWQYF	TGCGCCAGCAGCTTGGGTGCGGCTGGTATAGGGTCTTGGCAGTACTTC
TRBV6-5	NA	NA	TRBJ2-5	CASSYSRTANQETQYF	TGTGCCAGCAGTTACTCGCGGACAGCTAACCAAGAGACCCAGTACTTC
TRBV19	once	NA	TRBJ2-3	CASSIQGFTDTQYF	TGTGCCAGTAGTATCCAGGGGTTCACAGATACGCAGTATTTT
TRBV7-9	NA	NA	TRBJ2-3	CASSLDGARADTQYF	TGTGCCAGCAGCTTAGACGGGGCGAGGGCAGATACGCAGTATTTT
TRBV6-1	NA	NA	TRBJ2-7	CASSRDRRWNYEQYF	TGTGCCAGCAGTCGAGACAGAAGATGGAACTACGAGCAGTACTTC
TRBV20-1	once	NA	TRBJ2-5	CSARGQETQYF	TGCAGTGCTAGAGGCCAAGAGACCCAGTACTTC
TRBV10-3	NA	TRBD2	TRBJ2-2	CAIKGSGGTGELFF	TGTGCCATCAAAGGGAGCGGGGGGACCGGGGAGCTGTTTTTT
TRBV7-6	NA	TRBD2	TRBJ2-3	CASSPRASGFTDTQYF	TGTGCCAGCAGCCCCCGGGCTAGCGGGTTCACAGATACGCAGTATTTT
TRBV18	NA	NA	TRBJ1-2	CASSPDGAYGYTF	TGTGCCAGCTCACCGGACGGAGCCTATGGCTACACCTTC
TRBV11-2	NA	TRBD1	TRBJ1-1	CASNSGQGSTEAFF	TGTGCCAGCAATTCCGGACAGGGAAGTACTGAAGCTTTCTTT
TRBV18	NA	NA	TRBJ2-7	CASSPPNLGLYYEQYF	TGTGCCAGCTCACCACCGAATCTGGGCCTGTACTACGAGCAGTACTTC
TRBV7-9	NA	NA	TRBJ1-4	CASSLTGPWEKLFF	TGTGCCAGCAGCTTAACAGGGCCATGGGAAAAACTGTTTTTT
TRBV9	NA	NA	TRBJ2-3	CASSVGGQTDTQYF	TGTGCCAGCAGCGTAGGTGGACAGACAGATACGCAGTATTTT
TRBV5-5	few	NA	TRBJ1-2	CASRQVDRQPLFGYTF	TGTGCCAGCAGGCAGGTTGATCGGCAACCCTTATTCGGCTACACCTTC
TRBV30	NA	TRBD1	TRBJ2-3	CARMKGAADTQYF	TGTGCCCGAATGAAGGGGGCCGCGGATACGCAGTATTTT
TRBV27	NA	TRBD1	TRBJ1-2	CASSLSGQGNYGYTF	TGTGCCAGCAGTTTATCGGGACAGGGGAACTATGGCTACACCTTC
TRBV11-3	NA	NA	TRBJ1-4	CASSPRTGKLFF	TGTGCCAGCAGCCCCCGTACGGGAAAACTGTTTTTT
TRBV6-5	NA	NA	TRBJ1-1	CASLDTAGTEAFF	TGTGCCAGCCTTGACACCGCTGGGACTGAAGCTTTCTTT
TRBV5-1	NA	NA	TRBJ2-3	CASSLSGLKSTDTQYF	TGCGCCAGCAGCTTAAGCGGTCTCAAGAGCACAGATACGCAGTATTTT
TRBV5-1	NA	NA	TRBJ2-7	CASSFISGAAYEQYF	TGCGCCAGCAGCTTCATCTCCGGGGCCGCCTACGAGCAGTACTTC
TRBV12-5	NA	NA	TRBJ2-2	CASGSYNGGTGELFF	TGTGCTAGTGGTTCCTACAACGGGGGCACCGGGGAGCTGTTTTTT
TRBV25-1	NA	TRBD1	TRBJ1-2	CASSKTGKAGYTF	TGTGCCAGCAGCAAGACAGGGAAGGCTGGCTACACCTTC
TRBV11-3	NA	TRBD2	TRBJ2-3	CASSLEVWLAGGTDTQYF	TGTGCCAGCAGCTTAGAAGTTTGGCTAGCGGGGGGCACAGATACGCAGTATTTT
TRBV5-1	NA	NA	TRBJ1-4	CASSLSATNEKLFF	TGCGCCAGCAGCTTATCCGCAACTAATGAAAAACTGTTTTTT
TRBV14	NA	TRBD2	TRBJ2-2	CASSQDLTAGFTGELFF	TGTGCCAGCAGCCAAGACCTTACAGCGGGGTTCACCGGGGAGCTGTTTTTT